Listed below are T cell receptor beta chains from one sample, sequenced in a study of graft-versus-host responses after intestinal transplantation. Measured with immunoSEQ multiplex PCR; TCRdb has only the in-frame clones, and not every one. This table has about 94,000 clones, roughly 90% appearing once. The antigens for these receptors are not known. Sequenced here: unstimulated CD8+ T cells sorted from spleen or lymph node cells, sampled before intestinal transplant. The receptors derive from a human donor who received an intestinal transplant. The CDR3 runs from the conserved cysteine through the conserved F or W. A D gene is named only where the DNA matches it firmly. A clone size is listed for some rows: how often the clone was seen (once, few, many), or a class if it is expanded.

j_call	v_call	cdr3_length	d_call	clone_size	cdr3_aa	cdr3_nt
TRBJ2-1	TRBV7-9	14	TRBD1	-	CASSLRTGDNEQFF	TGTGCCAGCAGCTTACGGACAGGAGACAATGAGCAGTTCTTC
TRBJ2-4	TRBV9	14	-	-	CASSPTPGSDIQYF	TGTGCCAGCAGCCCAACACCGGGATCGGACATTCAGTACTTC
TRBJ1-2	TRBV28	15	-	-	CASRLHRTANYGYTF	TGTGCCAGCAGGCTGCATCGGACAGCTAACTATGGCTACACCTTC
TRBJ1-5	TRBV5-1	15	-	-	CASSLGTGSNQPQHF	TGCGCCAGCAGCTTGGGAACAGGGAGCAATCAGCCCCAGCATTTT
TRBJ1-2	TRBV18	14	-	-	CASSPTGSDYGYTF	TGTGCCAGCTCACCCACAGGGAGTGACTATGGCTACACCTTC
TRBJ2-7	TRBV25-1	16	TRBD1	-	CASSEWVTGNTYEQYF	TGTGCCAGCAGTGAATGGGTGACAGGGAACACCTACGAGCAGTACTTC
TRBJ2-3	TRBV4-1	17	TRBD2	-	CASSHAPFMAGVDTQYF	TGCGCCAGCAGCCACGCCCCTTTTATGGCGGGGGTGGATACGCAGTATTTT
TRBJ1-5	TRBV6-1	14	TRBD1	-	CASSLTGGDQPQHF	TGTGCCAGCAGTTTGACAGGGGGTGACCAGCCCCAGCATTTT
TRBJ1-1	TRBV19	13	TRBD1	few	CASSSTGRTEAFF	TGTGCCAGTAGTTCGACAGGGCGCACTGAAGCTTTCTTT
TRBJ1-2	TRBV5-8	18	TRBD1	-	CASSPRSQAEGQRDGYTF	TGTGCCAGCAGCCCAAGGTCCCAGGCGGAGGGACAGAGAGATGGCTACACCTTC
TRBJ2-7	TRBV5-1	14	-	-	CASSLGGVFYEQYF	TGCGCCAGCAGCTTGGGGGGGGTCTTCTACGAGCAGTACTTC
TRBJ2-3	TRBV15	14	-	-	CATSRGGGPDTQYF	TGTGCCACCAGCAGAGGGGGGGGGCCAGATACGCAGTATTTT
TRBJ2-1	TRBV19	15	TRBD2	-	CASSFSGGTNNEQFF	TGTGCCAGTAGTTTTAGCGGGGGGACCAACAATGAGCAGTTCTTC
TRBJ2-5	TRBV6-6	14	-	-	CASSHGGLGETQYF	TGTGCCAGCAGCCACGGGGGGCTTGGGGAGACCCAGTACTTC
TRBJ2-2	TRBV5-1	15	-	-	CASSLDGGNTGELFF	TGCGCCAGCAGCTTGGACGGGGGGAACACCGGGGAGCTGTTTTTT
TRBJ2-3	TRBV5-1	14	TRBD2	-	CASSWTSGRDTQYF	TGCGCCAGCAGCTGGACTAGCGGGAGAGATACGCAGTATTTT
TRBJ1-2	TRBV4-2	15	-	-	CASSPRQEPNYGYTF	TGTGCCAGCAGCCCCCGACAGGAACCTAACTATGGCTACACCTTC
TRBJ2-1	TRBV7-2	15	TRBD2	-	CASSLVAREEGEQFF	TGTGCCAGCAGCCTCGTTGCGCGGGAGGAGGGTGAGCAGTTCTTC
TRBJ2-2	TRBV9	12	-	few	CASSPSTGELFF	TGTGCCAGCAGCCCCTCCACCGGGGAGCTGTTTTTT
TRBJ2-7	TRBV4-3	14	TRBD1	-	CASSPGTGSYEQYF	TGCGCCAGCAGCCCCGGGACAGGCTCCTACGAGCAGTACTTC
TRBJ2-7	TRBV5-5	16	-	-	CASSYPGVGISYEQYF	TGTGCCAGCAGCTACCCAGGGGTCGGAATCTCCTACGAGCAGTACTTC
TRBJ1-2	TRBV4-3	18	-	few	CASSQDLREGIYLYGYTF	TGCGCCAGCAGCCAAGATCTCCGGGAGGGGATATATCTCTATGGCTACACCTTC
TRBJ1-5	TRBV10-2	14	-	-	CASSDRDSNQPQHF	TGCGCCAGCAGCGACAGAGATAGCAATCAGCCCCAGCATTTT
TRBJ2-7	TRBV15	18	TRBD2	-	CATSRDESSGSISYEQYF	TGTGCCACCAGCAGAGATGAGTCTAGCGGGAGTATATCCTACGAGCAGTACTTC
TRBJ1-4	TRBV6-5	14	TRBD1	-	CASRQDRANEKLFF	TGTGCCAGCAGACAAGACAGGGCTAATGAAAAACTGTTTTTT
TRBJ2-7	TRBV30	15	-	once	CAWSVGAGMPYEQYF	TGTGCCTGGAGTGTAGGGGCAGGGATGCCCTACGAGCAGTACTTC
TRBJ2-7	TRBV7-9	14	TRBD2	-	CASSSIAGTYEQYF	TGTGCCAGCAGCTCTATAGCGGGTACCTACGAGCAGTACTTC
TRBJ2-7	TRBV9	14	TRBD2	-	CASSVGGSSYEQYF	TGTGCCAGCAGCGTAGGCGGGAGCTCCTACGAGCAGTACTTC
TRBJ2-1	TRBV4-1	12	-	-	CASSQDEAEQFF	TGCGCCAGCAGCCAAGATGAAGCTGAGCAGTTCTTC
TRBJ2-7	TRBV5-5	14	TRBD1	-	CASSPTGSSYEQYF	TGTGCCAGCAGCCCGACAGGGAGCTCCTACGAGCAGTACTTC
TRBJ2-5	TRBV19	13	-	-	CASSGGGVETQYF	TGTGCCAGTAGTGGAGGGGGCGTGGAGACCCAGTACTTC
TRBJ2-5	TRBV10-2	15	TRBD2	-	CASSFGGGAGETQYF	TGCGCCAGCAGCTTTGGCGGGGGGGCCGGAGAGACCCAGTACTTC
TRBJ1-4	TRBV7-3	13	TRBD1	-	CASSFDRGAKLFF	TGTGCCAGCAGCTTCGACAGGGGGGCAAAACTGTTTTTT
TRBJ2-7	TRBV5-1	15	-	-	CASSYRQGGNYEQYF	TGCGCCAGCAGCTACCGACAGGGAGGAAACTACGAGCAGTACTTC
TRBJ2-7	TRBV30	13	-	-	CAWAKGHYYEQYF	TGTGCCTGGGCAAAGGGACACTACTACGAGCAGTACTTC
TRBJ2-7	TRBV19	14	TRBD1	-	CASTPTGSGYEQYF	TGTGCCAGTACCCCGACAGGGTCGGGGTACGAGCAGTACTTC
TRBJ1-1	TRBV9	12	-	-	CASSNGETEAFF	TGTGCCAGCAGCAACGGGGAAACTGAAGCTTTCTTT
TRBJ1-2	TRBV19	15	-	-	CATSLDSAANYGYTF	TGTGCCACCAGCCTTGACAGTGCCGCTAACTATGGCTACACCTTC
TRBJ2-3	TRBV5-1	15	TRBD2	-	CASSLVLADSDTQYF	TGCGCCAGCAGCTTGGTTCTAGCGGATTCAGATACGCAGTATTTT